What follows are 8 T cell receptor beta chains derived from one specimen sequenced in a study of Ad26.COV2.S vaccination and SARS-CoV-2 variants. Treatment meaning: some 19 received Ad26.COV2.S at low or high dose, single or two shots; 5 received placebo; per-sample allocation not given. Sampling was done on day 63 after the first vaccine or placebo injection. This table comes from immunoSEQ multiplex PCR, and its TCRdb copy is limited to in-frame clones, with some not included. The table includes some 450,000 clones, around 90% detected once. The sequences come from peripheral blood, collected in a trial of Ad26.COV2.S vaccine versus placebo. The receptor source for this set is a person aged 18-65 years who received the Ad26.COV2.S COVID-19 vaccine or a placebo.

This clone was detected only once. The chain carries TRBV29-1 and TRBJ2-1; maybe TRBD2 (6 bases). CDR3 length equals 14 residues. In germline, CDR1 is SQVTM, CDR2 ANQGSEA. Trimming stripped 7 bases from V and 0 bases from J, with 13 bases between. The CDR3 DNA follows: TGCAGCGCCCGGGACTCCCCCTCCTACAATGAGCAGTTCTTC. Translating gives CSARDSPSYNEQFF.

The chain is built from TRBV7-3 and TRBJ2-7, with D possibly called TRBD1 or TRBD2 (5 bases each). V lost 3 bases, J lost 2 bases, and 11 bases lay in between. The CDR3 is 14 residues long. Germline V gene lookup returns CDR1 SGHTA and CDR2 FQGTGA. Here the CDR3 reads CASSFGLGAYEQYF. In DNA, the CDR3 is TGTGCCAGCAGCTTCGGACTGGGGGCCTACGAGCAGTACTTC. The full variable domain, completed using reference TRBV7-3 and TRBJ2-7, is GAGVSQTPSNKVTEKGKYVELRCDPISGHTALYWYRQSLGQGPEFLIYFQGTGAADDSGLPNDRFFAVRPEGSVSTLKIQRTERGDSAVYLCASSFGLGAYEQYFGPGTRLTVT.

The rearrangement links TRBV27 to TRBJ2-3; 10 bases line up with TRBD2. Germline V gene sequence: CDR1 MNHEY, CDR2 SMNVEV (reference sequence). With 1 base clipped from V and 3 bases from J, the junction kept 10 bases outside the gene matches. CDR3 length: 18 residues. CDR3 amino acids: CASSLYPASGSWTDTQYF. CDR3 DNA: TGTGCCAGCAGTTTATATCCCGCTAGCGGGAGTTGGACAGATACGCAGTATTTT.

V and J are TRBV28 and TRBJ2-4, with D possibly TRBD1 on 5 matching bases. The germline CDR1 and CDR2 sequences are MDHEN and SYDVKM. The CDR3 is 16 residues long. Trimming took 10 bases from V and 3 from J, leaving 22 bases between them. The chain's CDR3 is CATIDGLTVGKNIQYF. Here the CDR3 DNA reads TGTGCCACCATCGATGGGTTGACAGTTGGCAAAAACATTCAGTACTTC.

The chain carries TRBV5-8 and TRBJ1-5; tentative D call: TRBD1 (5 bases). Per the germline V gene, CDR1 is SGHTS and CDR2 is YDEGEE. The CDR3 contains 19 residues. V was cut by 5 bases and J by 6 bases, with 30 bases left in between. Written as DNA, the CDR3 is TGTGCCAGCAGACCGGGGCTAACCATGGGTCCTGGATGGGGTCAGCCCCAGCATTTT. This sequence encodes CASRPGLTMGPGWGQPQHF. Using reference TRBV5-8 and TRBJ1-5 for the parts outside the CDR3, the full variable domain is EAGVTQSPTHLIKTRGQQATLRCSPISGHTSVYWYQQALGLGLQFLLWYDEGEERNRGNFPPRFSGRQFPNYSSELNVNALELEDSALYLCASRPGLTMGPGWGQPQHFGDGTRLSIL.

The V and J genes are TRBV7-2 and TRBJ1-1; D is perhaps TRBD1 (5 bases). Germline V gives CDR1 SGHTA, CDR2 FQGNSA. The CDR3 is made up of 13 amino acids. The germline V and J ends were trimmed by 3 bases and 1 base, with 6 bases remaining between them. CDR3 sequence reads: CASSFTGNTEAFF. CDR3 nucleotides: TGTGCCAGCAGCTTCACAGGGAACACTGAAGCTTTCTTT.

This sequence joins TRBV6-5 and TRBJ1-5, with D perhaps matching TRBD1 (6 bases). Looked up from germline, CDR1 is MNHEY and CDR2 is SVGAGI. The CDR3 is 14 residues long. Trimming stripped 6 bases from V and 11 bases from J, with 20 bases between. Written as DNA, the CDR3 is TGTGCCAGCAGCACAGGGCCGAGAAGAGAGGCCCAGCATTTT. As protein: CASSTGPRREAQHF.

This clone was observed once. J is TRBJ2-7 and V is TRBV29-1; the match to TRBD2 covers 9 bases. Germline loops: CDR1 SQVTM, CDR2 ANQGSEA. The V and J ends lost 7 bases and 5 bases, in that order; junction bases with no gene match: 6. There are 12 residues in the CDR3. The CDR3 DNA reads TGCAGCGGGGGACTAGCTACCAACGAGCAGTACTTC. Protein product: CSGGLATNEQYF.